This TCR beta chain comes out of a study of regulatory T cells in long-lasting Graves disease. There are a few counts of this clonotype. Through Arm-PCR of CDR3 regions and iRepertoire HTBI primers, TCR beta libraries were built. TCRdb used MiXCR to reprocess the multiplex PCR reads, holding one entry per CDR3 protein. This table has around 460,000 distinct CDR3 sequences, around a fifth appearing once. Time point specified: persistent/refractory GD, antithyroid drugs over 5 years with positive TRAb. RNA extracted from PBMCs served as the sequencing template. The source material was peripheral blood mononuclear cells (PBMCs), sampled when the disease was refractory, from a patient treated with antithyroid drugs. The receptor comes from a female donor with Graves disease.

CDR3 in DNA: TGTGCCAGCTCACCAGGGAAGGGAGCGGACTACACCTTC. Its protein product is CASSPGKGADYTF. The genes are TRBV18 and TRBJ1-2; no reliable D call. The germline V and J ends were trimmed by 2 bases and 10 bases, with 14 bases remaining between them. The CDR3 consists of 13 residues. Germline values: CDR1 KGHSH, CDR2 LQKENI.